These 28 T cell receptor beta chains originate from one sample sequenced in a study of a mutant IDH1 vaccine in newly diagnosed glioma. TCRdb's copy holds only in-frame clones and misses some; the assay was immunoSEQ multiplex PCR. The sample yields some 35,000 clones, roughly 80% seen once. Specified time point: week 5, during vaccination. The investigators gave 300 ug of mutant IDH1 20-mer peptide in each vaccine dose, together with topical imiquimod. These receptors' antigens are unknown. Sequencing used PBMCs, obtained from a glioma patient whose treatment included an IDH1 peptide vaccine. These receptors were collected from a man between 45 and 60 years old with glioma.

The chain joins TRBV4-1 to TRBJ2-3; 14 nucleotides agree with TRBD2. The germline CDR1 and CDR2 sequences are MGHRA and YSYEKL. This CDR3 is built from 17 residues. V was pared by 5 bases and J by 4 bases, with 8 bases of the junction left unmatched. CDR3 in amino acids: CASSFGLAGGLADTQYF. The CDR3 coding sequence is TGCGCCAGCAGCTTCGGACTAGCGGGAGGCCTCGCAGATACGCAGTATTTT.

The chain uses TRBV19 and TRBJ2-1, with D hard to call. Trimming left V 3 bases short and J 0 bases short, with 12 bases between. The CDR3 is 16 residues long. Per the germline V gene, CDR1 is LNHDA and CDR2 is SQIVND (reference sequence). Written as DNA, the CDR3 is TGTGCCAGTAGTATTCGGGTCTCCAGCTCCTACAATGAGCAGTTCTTC. This gives the protein CASSIRVSSSYNEQFF. The full variable domain, its missing parts supplied by reference TRBV19 and TRBJ2-1, is DGGITQSPKYLFRKEGQNVTLSCEQNLNHDAMYWYRQDPGQGLRLIYYSQIVNDFQKGDIAEGYSVSREKKESFPLTVTSAQKNPTAFYLCASSIRVSSSYNEQFFGPGTRLTVL.

The V gene is TRBV27, the J gene TRBJ2-5, with D possibly being TRBD2 (6 bases). V gave up 3 bases and J gave up 0 bases, with 11 bases separating them. The germline V gene has CDR1 MNHEY and CDR2 SMNVEV (reference sequence). This CDR3 comprises 15 residues. In DNA form, the CDR3 reads TGTGCCAGCAGTTTGGTGCGGGGTGACCAAGAGACCCAGTACTTC. This gives the protein CASSLVRGDQETQYF.

This rearrangement joins TRBV12-5 to TRBJ2-1; D gene ambiguous. V was clipped by 1 base and J by 7 bases, with 2 bases between them. The CDR3 has 11 residues. Germline V CDR1 and CDR2: LGHNT, FRNRAP. CDR3 sequence reads: CASGLGNEQFF. CDR3 coding DNA: TGTGCTAGTGGTTTGGGAAATGAGCAGTTCTTC.

This chain joins TRBV5-1 and TRBJ2-1, with TRBD2 matching over 11 bases. The CDR3 extends over 15 amino acids. Germline V gene lookup returns CDR1 SGHRS and CDR2 YFSETQ. With 2 bases clipped from V and 3 bases from J, the junction kept 1 base outside the gene matches. CDR3 nucleotide sequence: TGCGCCAGCAGCTTAGGGACTAGCGGCTACAATGAGCAGTTCTTC. This sequence encodes CASSLGTSGYNEQFF.

The J gene is TRBJ1-6, the V gene TRBV5-1; weak D call: TRBD1 (5 bases). This CDR3 has 14 amino acids. Between the trimmed V and J ends, which lost 4 bases and 6 bases, there was a span of 11 bases. Germline loops: CDR1 SGHRS, CDR2 YFSETQ. DNA of the CDR3: TGCGCCAGCAGCCCCGGGACGGCTAATTCACCCCTCCACTTT. It specifies CASSPGTANSPLHF.

The rearrangement uses TRBV30 and TRBJ2-1, with 7 bases matching TRBD1. CDR3 length equals 14 residues. Trimming took 3 bases from V and 8 from J; bases not matched to a gene: 10. In germline, CDR1 is GTSNPN, CDR2 SVGIG (reference sequence). CDR3: CAWRGNRGLDEQFF. As DNA, the CDR3 is TGTGCCTGGAGGGGCAACAGGGGCCTCGATGAGCAGTTCTTC.

The chain is built from TRBV28 and TRBJ1-1; the D gene is possibly TRBD1 (5 bases). Germline assignment: CDR1 MDHEN and CDR2 SYDVKM. This CDR3 spans 15 amino acids. V dropped 6 bases and J dropped 0 bases, with 14 bases sitting between them. In DNA form, the CDR3 reads TGTGCCAGCAGCCTTCAGGGACCCCTGAACACTGAAGCTTTCTTT. Translating it yields CASSLQGPLNTEAFF.

The J gene is TRBJ2-7, the V gene TRBV2; D is perhaps TRBD1 (5 bases). The germline CDR1 and CDR2 sequences are SNHLY and FYNNEI. CDR3 length equals 13 residues. Trimming took off 2 bases at V and 5 bases at J, with 10 bases between the two ends. This CDR3 reads CASSEPGLNEQYF. The CDR3 DNA is TGTGCCAGCAGTGAACCAGGGTTGAACGAGCAGTACTTC.

The V gene is TRBV11-2, the J gene TRBJ2-1; TRBD2 matches at 8 bases. CDR1 SGHAT and CDR2 FQNNGV come from the germline V gene. V was pared by 4 bases and J by 2 bases, with 10 bases of the junction left unmatched. This CDR3 comprises 17 residues. This chain's CDR3 is CASSSIAFSGTYNEQFF. CDR3 coding DNA: TGTGCCAGCAGCTCTATAGCCTTTAGCGGGACCTACAATGAGCAGTTCTTC.

The rearrangement uses TRBV6-5 and TRBJ2-5; 10 bases agree with TRBD1. This CDR3 spans 14 amino acids. In germline, CDR1 is MNHEY, CDR2 SVGAGI. The V gene end was trimmed by 6 bases and the J gene end by 5 bases; junction bases not matched to a gene: 6. The CDR3 spells CASRETGGRETQYF. The DNA for the CDR3 is TGTGCCAGCAGAGAGACAGGGGGCCGGGAGACCCAGTACTTC.

This chain links TRBV5-4 with TRBJ1-2; 9 bases align to TRBD1. V lost 2 bases to trimming and J lost 8 bases; unmatched junction nucleotides: 13. CDR3 length: 16 amino acids. The germline gives CDR1 SGHNT, CDR2 YYREEE (reference sequence). The DNA of the CDR3 is TGTGCCAGCAGCTTTCACCGGGACAGGGAGGTGAAGGGCTACACCTTC. Residues: CASSFHRDREVKGYTF.

V gene TRBV6-5 combines with J gene TRBJ2-5; tentative D call: TRBD2 (6 bases). Germline values: CDR1 MNHEY, CDR2 SVGAGI. The CDR3 sequence is 14 residues long. V gave up 4 bases and J gave up 5 bases, with 14 bases separating them. CDR3 amino acids: CASSSGGGQETQYF. Here the CDR3 DNA reads TGTGCCAGCAGTTCCGGGGGAGGCCAGGAGACCCAGTACTTC.

This chain uses TRBV7-8 with TRBJ2-5; D gene uncertain. CDR3 size: 11 residues. Germline CDR1 is SGHVS and CDR2 is FQNEAQ. V shed 4 bases and J shed 4 bases, with 4 bases lying between them. The CDR3 DNA follows: TGTGCCAGCAGCTCCCTAGAGACCCAGTACTTC. It yields the protein CASSSLETQYF.

This rearrangement joins TRBV5-8 to TRBJ2-7; D is unresolved. V lost 4 bases, J lost 2 bases, and 16 bases lay in between. Germline lookup yields CDR1 SGHTS and CDR2 YDEGEE. This CDR3 contains 15 residues. CDR3 sequence reads: CASSPPGRIAYEQYF. CDR3 sequence (DNA): TGTGCCAGCAGCCCCCCCGGAAGGATCGCCTACGAGCAGTACTTC.

The rearrangement uses TRBV29-1 and TRBJ2-7; D might be TRBD2 (6 bases). V was cut by 4 bases and J by 0 bases, with 13 bases left in between. This CDR3 is built from 14 residues. Germline loops: CDR1 SQVTM, CDR2 ANQGSEA. The CDR3 here is CSVVRGESSYEQYF. The DNA for the CDR3 is TGCAGCGTTGTTCGCGGGGAAAGCTCCTACGAGCAGTACTTC.

The J gene is TRBJ2-3, the V gene TRBV9; TRBD1 matches 9 bases. CDR3 length: 14 amino acids. Germline trimming cut 2 bases from V and 3 bases from J; bases unmatched to any gene: 1. The germline V gene has CDR1 SGDLS and CDR2 YYNGEE. CDR3 DNA sequence: TGTGCCAGCAGCGTCGGGACAGGGACAGATACGCAGTATTTT. Its protein is CASSVGTGTDTQYF.

This chain joins TRBV14 and TRBJ2-5, with 8 bases lining up with TRBD1. CDR1 and CDR2 (germline): SGHDN, FVKESK. The length of the CDR3 is 16 residues. V shed 4 bases, J shed 4 bases, and the junction held 11 bases outside the gene matches. The CDR3 DNA is TGTGCCAGCAGCCGCGGAGGACAGGGCGTCGGAGAGACCCAGTACTTC. As protein: CASSRGGQGVGETQYF.

This chain joins TRBV19 and TRBJ2-4; 8 bases are a match to TRBD2. This CDR3 comprises 14 residues. The V gene end was trimmed by 5 bases and the J gene end by 3 bases; junction bases not matched to a gene: 3. The V gene's germline CDR1 is LNHDA and CDR2 SQIVND (reference sequence). The CDR3 protein is CASSRAGGKNIQYF. DNA for the CDR3: TGTGCCAGTAGTCGGGCGGGGGGCAAAAACATTCAGTACTTC.

The V call is TRBV18, the J call TRBJ1-5; D gene unclear. The CDR3 is 14 amino acids. Per germline, CDR1 KGHSH and CDR2 LQKENI. The V end lost 3 bases, the J end lost 0 bases, and 6 bases lay between the germline ends. CDR3 protein: CASSPTPSNQPQHF. The CDR3 DNA reads TGTGCCAGCTCACCTACGCCTAGCAATCAGCCCCAGCATTTT.

This chain joins TRBV10-1 and TRBJ2-7; no definite D call. The CDR3 covers 12 residues. The germline V gene encodes CDR1 WNHNN and CDR2 SYGVQD (reference sequence). The V end lost 11 bases, the J end lost 3 bases, and 14 bases lay between the germline ends. This CDR3 reads CAGPWKNYEQYF. CDR3 sequence (DNA): TGCGCCGGACCGTGGAAGAACTACGAGCAGTACTTC.

The chain couples TRBV5-1 to TRBJ1-1; D may be TRBD1 (5 bases). Deletions cut 3 bases from V and 2 bases from J, with 14 bases between. Germline assignment: CDR1 SGHRS and CDR2 YFSETQ. The CDR3 length is 15 residues. The CDR3 reads CASSSLGVSNTEAFF. For the CDR3, the DNA is TGCGCCAGCAGCTCATTAGGGGTATCTAACACTGAAGCTTTCTTT.

For this clone: Other DNA sequences in this sample translate to the same CDR3. The rearrangement uses TRBV5-1 and TRBJ2-7; D might be TRBD1 or TRBD2, each matching 5 bases. Trimming took 4 bases from V and 2 from J, leaving 10 bases between them. The germline V gene has CDR1 SGHRS and CDR2 YFSETQ. The CDR3 has 13 residues. The CDR3 loop reads CASSLQGAYEQYF. The CDR3 DNA follows: TGCGCCAGCAGCCTCCAGGGAGCCTACGAGCAGTACTTC.

CDR3 bases: TGTGCCAGCAGCTTAAGGGATGAAGCTTTCTTT. It specifies CASSLRDEAFF. V and J are TRBV7-9 and TRBJ1-1; D ambiguous. V lost 2 bases, J lost 7 bases, and 5 bases lay in between. The CDR3 sequence is 11 residues long. CDR1 and CDR2 (germline): SEHNR, FQNEAQ (reference sequence). The whole variable domain, remainder taken from reference TRBV7-9 and TRBJ1-1, is DTGVSQNPRHKITKRGQNVTFRCDPISEHNRLYWYRQTLGQGPEFLTYFQNEAQLEKSRLLSDRFSAERPKGSFSTLEIQRTEQGDSAMYLCASSLRDEAFFGQGTRLTVV.

The chain combines TRBV7-9 with TRBJ1-4; D is uncertain. The germline V and J ends were trimmed by 3 bases and 5 bases, with 7 bases remaining between them. In germline, CDR1 is SEHNR, CDR2 FQNEAQ (reference sequence). This CDR3 comprises 13 residues. This CDR3 is CASSLPQNEKLFF. The CDR3 DNA sequence: TGTGCCAGCAGCTTGCCGCAGAATGAAAAACTGTTTTTT.

This clone has just one count. The gene calls are TRBV5-1 and TRBJ1-4; D is uncertain. CDR1 is SGHRS, CDR2 YFSETQ, per germline. CDR3 length: 15 residues. V lost 4 bases to trimming and J lost 7 bases, with 17 bases between them. CDR3 sequence (DNA): TGCGCCAGCAGCCCAGTGTTTGGAGCCGGTGAAAAACTGTTTTTT. Its translation: CASSPVFGAGEKLFF. Using reference TRBV5-1 and TRBJ1-4 for the parts outside the CDR3, the full variable domain is KAGVTQTPRYLIKTRGQQVTLSCSPISGHRSVSWYQQTPGQGLQFLFEYFSETQRNKGNFPGRFSGRQFSNSRSEMNVSTLELGDSALYLCASSPVFGAGEKLFFGSGTQLSVL.

The chain joins TRBV27 to TRBJ2-7; 7 bases are a match to TRBD1. This CDR3 region has 13 residues. Germline V CDR1 and CDR2: MNHEY, SMNVEV (reference sequence). The V segment lost 8 bases and the J segment 3 bases; nucleotides outside the gene matches: 7. This chain's CDR3 is CASYRQGSYEQYF. The DNA of the CDR3 is TGTGCCAGCTACCGACAGGGTAGCTACGAGCAGTACTTC.

The V call is TRBV11-3, the J call TRBJ2-5, with D perhaps given as TRBD1 or TRBD2 (6 bases each). Trimming shortened V by 11 bases and J by 4 bases, and 14 bases separated the two germline ends. The CDR3 is 12 residues long. Germline V gives CDR1 SGHNT, CDR2 YENEEA. Here the CDR3 DNA reads TGTGCCTCCGCCCGGGGGCGAGAGACCCAGTACTTC. It translates to CASARGRETQYF.